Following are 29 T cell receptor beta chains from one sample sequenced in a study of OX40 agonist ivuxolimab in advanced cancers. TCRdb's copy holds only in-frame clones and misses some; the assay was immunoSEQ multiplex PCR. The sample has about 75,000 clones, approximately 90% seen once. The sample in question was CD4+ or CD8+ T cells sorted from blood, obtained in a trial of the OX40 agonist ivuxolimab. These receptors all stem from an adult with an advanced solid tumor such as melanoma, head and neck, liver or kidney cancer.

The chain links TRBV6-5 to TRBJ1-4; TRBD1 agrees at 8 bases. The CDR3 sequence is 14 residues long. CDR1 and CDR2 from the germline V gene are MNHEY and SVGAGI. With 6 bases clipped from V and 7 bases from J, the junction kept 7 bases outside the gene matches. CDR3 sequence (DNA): TGTGCCAGCAGATCGGACAGGGAAGGTGAAAAACTGTTTTTT. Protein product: CASRSDREGEKLFF.

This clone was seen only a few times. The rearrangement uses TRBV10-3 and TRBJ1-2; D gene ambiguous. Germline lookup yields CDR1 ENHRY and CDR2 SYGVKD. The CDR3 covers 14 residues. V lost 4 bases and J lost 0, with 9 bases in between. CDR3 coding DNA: TGTGCCATCAGTGTGTTGCCCACTAACTATGGCTACACCTTC. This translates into CAISVLPTNYGYTF.

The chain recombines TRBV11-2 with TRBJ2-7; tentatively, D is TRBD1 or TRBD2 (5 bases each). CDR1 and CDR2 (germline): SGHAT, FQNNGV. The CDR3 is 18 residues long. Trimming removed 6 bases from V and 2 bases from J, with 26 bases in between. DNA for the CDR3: TGTGCCAGCAGTCGTACCGTCGGGACCAGAGGCGCTACCTACGAGCAGTACTTC. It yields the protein CASSRTVGTRGATYEQYF. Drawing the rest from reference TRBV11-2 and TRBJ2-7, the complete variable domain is EAGVAQSPRYKIIEKRQSVAFWCNPISGHATLYWYQQILGQGPKLLIQFQNNGVVDDSQLPKDRFSAERLKGVDSTLKIQPAKLEDSAVYLCASSRTVGTRGATYEQYFGPGTRLTVT.

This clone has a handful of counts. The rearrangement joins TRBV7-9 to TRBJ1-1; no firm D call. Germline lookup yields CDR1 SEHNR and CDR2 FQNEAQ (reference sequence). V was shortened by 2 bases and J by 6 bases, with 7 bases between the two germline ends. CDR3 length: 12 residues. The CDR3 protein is CASSLLEAEAFF. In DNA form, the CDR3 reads TGTGCCAGCAGCTTACTGGAAGCTGAAGCTTTCTTT.

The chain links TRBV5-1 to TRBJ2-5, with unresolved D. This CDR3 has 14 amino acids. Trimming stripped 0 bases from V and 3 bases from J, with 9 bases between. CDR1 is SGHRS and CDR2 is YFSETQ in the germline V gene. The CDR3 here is CASSLEGNKETQYF. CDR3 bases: TGCGCCAGCAGCTTGGAAGGAAACAAAGAGACCCAGTACTTC.

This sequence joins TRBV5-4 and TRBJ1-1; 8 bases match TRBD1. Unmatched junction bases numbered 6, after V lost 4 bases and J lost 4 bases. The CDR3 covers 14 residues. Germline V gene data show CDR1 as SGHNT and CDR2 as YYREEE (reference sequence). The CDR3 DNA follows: TGTGCCAGCAGCGGGCGGGACAGGTCCACTGAAGCTTTCTTT. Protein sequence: CASSGRDRSTEAFF.

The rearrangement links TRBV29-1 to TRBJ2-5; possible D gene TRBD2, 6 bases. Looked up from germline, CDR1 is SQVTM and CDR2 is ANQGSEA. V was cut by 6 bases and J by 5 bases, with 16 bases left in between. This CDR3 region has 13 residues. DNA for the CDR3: TGCAGCGTCCCTCCGCGGGGAAGGGAGACCCAGTACTTC. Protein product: CSVPPRGRETQYF.

The chain's CDR3 is CASSESGKNYGYTF. The CDR3 DNA reads as TGTGCCAGCAGTGAATCGGGGAAGAACTATGGCTACACCTTC. This chain uses TRBV25-1 with TRBJ1-2; D unresolved. The V end was cut by 1 base, the J end by 2 bases, with 8 bases between. The CDR3 is made up of 14 amino acids. Germline V lookup: CDR1 MGHDK, CDR2 SYGVNS.

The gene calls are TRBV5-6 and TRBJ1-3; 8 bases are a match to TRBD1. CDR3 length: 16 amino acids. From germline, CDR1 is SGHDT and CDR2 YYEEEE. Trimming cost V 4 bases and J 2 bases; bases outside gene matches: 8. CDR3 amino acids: CASSPDTGGTGNTIYF. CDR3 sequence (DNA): TGTGCCAGCAGCCCGGACACAGGGGGTACTGGAAACACCATATATTTT. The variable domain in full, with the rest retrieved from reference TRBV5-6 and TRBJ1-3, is DAGVTQSPTHLIKTRGQQVTLRCSPKSGHDTVSWYQQALGQGPQFIFQYYEEEERQRGNFPDRFSGHQFPNYSSELNVNALLLGDSALYLCASSPDTGGTGNTIYFGEGSWLTVV.

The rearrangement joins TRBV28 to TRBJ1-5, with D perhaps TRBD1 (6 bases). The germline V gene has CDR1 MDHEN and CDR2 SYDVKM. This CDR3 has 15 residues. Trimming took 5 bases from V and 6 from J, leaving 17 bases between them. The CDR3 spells CASSRRGGHGQPQHF. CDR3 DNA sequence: TGTGCCAGCAGTCGACGGGGGGGGCATGGTCAGCCCCAGCATTTT.

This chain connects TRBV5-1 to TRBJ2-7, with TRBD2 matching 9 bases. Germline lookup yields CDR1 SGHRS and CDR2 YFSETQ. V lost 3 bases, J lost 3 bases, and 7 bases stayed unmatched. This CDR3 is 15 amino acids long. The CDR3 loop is CASSYSGSSYYEQYF. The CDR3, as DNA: TGCGCCAGCAGCTATAGCGGGAGTTCGTACTACGAGCAGTACTTC.

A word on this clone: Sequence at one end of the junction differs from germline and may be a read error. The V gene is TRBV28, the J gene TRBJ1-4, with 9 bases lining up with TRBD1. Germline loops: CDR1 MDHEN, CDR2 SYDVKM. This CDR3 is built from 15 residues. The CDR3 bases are TGTGCCAGCAGTTTAATGGTCGGGACAGGGAAGGGGGAGAGTTTT. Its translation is CASSLMVGTGKGESF.

DNA for the CDR3: TGTGCCAGCAGCCCTCGACAGGGTAGCACAGATACGCAGTATTTT. Its protein product is CASSPRQGSTDTQYF. This rearrangement joins TRBV7-6 to TRBJ2-3, with 7 bases that match TRBD1. Germline trimming cut 5 bases from V and 0 bases from J; bases unmatched to any gene: 5. The CDR3 sequence is 15 residues long. Germline V gives CDR1 SGHVS, CDR2 FNYEAQ. The entire variable domain, with the rest obtained from reference TRBV7-6 and TRBJ2-3, is as follows: GAGVSQSPRYKVTKRGQDVALRCDPISGHVSLYWYRQALGQGPEFLTYFNYEAQQDKSGLPNDRFSAERPEGSISTLTIQRTEQRDSAMYRCASSPRQGSTDTQYFGPGTRLTVL.

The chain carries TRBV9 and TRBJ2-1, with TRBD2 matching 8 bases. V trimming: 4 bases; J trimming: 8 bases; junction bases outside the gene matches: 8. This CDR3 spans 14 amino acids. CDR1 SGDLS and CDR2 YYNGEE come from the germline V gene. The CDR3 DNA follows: TGTGCCAGCAGCCCTGGACTAGCCGGCGATGAGCAGTTCTTC. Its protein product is CASSPGLAGDEQFF.

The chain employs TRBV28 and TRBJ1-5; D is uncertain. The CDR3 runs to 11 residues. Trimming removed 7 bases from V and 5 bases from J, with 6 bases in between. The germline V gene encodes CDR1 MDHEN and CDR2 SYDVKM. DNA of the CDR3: TGTGCCAGCAATGGTGATCAGCCCCAGCATTTT. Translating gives CASNGDQPQHF.

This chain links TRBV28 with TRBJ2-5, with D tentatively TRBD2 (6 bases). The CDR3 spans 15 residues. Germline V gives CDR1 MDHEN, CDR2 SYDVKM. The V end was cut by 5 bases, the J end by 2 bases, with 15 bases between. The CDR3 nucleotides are TGTGCCAGCAGTCCCTCCTTTGCGGGGCAAGAGACCCAGTACTTC. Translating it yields CASSPSFAGQETQYF.

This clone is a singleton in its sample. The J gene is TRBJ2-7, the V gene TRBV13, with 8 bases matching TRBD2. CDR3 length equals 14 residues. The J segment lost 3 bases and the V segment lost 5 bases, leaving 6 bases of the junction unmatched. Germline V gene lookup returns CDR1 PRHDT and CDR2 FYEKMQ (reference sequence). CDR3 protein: CASSGFTSGYEQYF. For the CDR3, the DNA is TGTGCCAGCAGCGGTTTTACTAGCGGCTACGAGCAGTACTTC. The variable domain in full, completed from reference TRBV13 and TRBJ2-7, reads AAGVIQSPRHLIKEKRETATLKCYPIPRHDTVYWYQQGPGQDPQFLISFYEKMQSDKGSIPDRFSAQQFSDYHSELNMSSLELGDSALYFCASSGFTSGYEQYFGPGTRLTVT.

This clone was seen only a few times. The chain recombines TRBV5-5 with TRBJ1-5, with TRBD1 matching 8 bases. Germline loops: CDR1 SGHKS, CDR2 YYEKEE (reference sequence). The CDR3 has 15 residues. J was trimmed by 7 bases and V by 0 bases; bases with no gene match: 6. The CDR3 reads CASSLGQGFRQPQHF. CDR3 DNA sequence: TGTGCCAGCAGCTTGGGACAGGGGTTCAGGCAGCCCCAGCATTTT.

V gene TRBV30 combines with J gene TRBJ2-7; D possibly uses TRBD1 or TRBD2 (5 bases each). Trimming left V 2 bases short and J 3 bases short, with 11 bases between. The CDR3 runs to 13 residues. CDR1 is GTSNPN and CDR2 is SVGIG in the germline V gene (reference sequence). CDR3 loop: CAWSRAGSYEQYF. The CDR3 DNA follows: TGTGCCTGGAGTCGGGCAGGGAGCTACGAGCAGTACTTC.

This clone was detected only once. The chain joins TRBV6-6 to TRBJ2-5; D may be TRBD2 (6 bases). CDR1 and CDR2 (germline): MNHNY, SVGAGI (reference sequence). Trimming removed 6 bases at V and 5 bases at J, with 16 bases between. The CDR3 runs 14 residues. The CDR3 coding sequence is TGTGCCAGCAGGGGAGGCGTCCAAGGGGAGACCCAGTACTTC. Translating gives CASRGGVQGETQYF.

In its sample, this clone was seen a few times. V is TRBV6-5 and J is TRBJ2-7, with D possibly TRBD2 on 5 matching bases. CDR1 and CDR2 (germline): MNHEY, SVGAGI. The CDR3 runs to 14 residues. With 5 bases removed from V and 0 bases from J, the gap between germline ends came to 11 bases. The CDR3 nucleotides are TGTGCCAGCAGTGTCGAGGACTCCTCCTACGAGCAGTACTTC. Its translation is CASSVEDSSYEQYF.

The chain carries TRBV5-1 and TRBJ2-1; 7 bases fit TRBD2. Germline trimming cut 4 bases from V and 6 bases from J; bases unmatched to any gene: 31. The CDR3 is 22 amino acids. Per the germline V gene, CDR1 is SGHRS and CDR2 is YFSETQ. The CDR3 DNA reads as TGCGCCAGCAGCCCCCTAGGACCCCGGCTGTTGTTGCGGGAGAACGGAAGCAATGAGCAGTTCTTC. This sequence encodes CASSPLGPRLLLRENGSNEQFF. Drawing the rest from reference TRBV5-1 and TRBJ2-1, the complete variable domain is KAGVTQTPRYLIKTRGQQVTLSCSPISGHRSVSWYQQTPGQGLQFLFEYFSETQRNKGNFPGRFSGRQFSNSRSEMNVSTLELGDSALYLCASSPLGPRLLLRENGSNEQFFGPGTRLTVL.

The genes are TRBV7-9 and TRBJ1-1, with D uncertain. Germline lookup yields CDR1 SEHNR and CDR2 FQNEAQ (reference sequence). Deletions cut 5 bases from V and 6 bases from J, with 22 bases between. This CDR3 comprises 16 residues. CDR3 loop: CASSQATFRGVAEAFF. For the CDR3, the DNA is TGTGCCAGCAGCCAAGCAACCTTTAGAGGAGTGGCTGAAGCTTTCTTT.

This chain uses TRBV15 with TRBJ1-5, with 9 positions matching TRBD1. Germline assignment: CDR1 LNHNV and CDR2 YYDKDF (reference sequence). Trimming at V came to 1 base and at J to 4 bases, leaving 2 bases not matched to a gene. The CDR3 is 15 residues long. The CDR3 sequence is CATSRGQGENQPQHF. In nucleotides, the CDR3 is TGTGCCACCAGCAGAGGACAGGGGGAAAATCAGCCCCAGCATTTT.

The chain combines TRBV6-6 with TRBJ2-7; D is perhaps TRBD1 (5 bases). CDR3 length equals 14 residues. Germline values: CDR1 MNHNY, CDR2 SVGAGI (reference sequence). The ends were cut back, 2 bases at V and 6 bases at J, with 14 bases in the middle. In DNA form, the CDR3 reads TGTGCCAGCAGTTACGTGCAGGGCCAACGCGAGCAGTACTTC. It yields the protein CASSYVQGQREQYF.

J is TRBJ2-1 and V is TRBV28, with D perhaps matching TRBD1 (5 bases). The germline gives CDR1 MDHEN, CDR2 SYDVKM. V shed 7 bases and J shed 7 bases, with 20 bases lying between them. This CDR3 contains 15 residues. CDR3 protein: CASIEDTRSYNEQFF. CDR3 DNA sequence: TGTGCCAGCATTGAGGACACCCGATCTTATAATGAGCAGTTCTTC.

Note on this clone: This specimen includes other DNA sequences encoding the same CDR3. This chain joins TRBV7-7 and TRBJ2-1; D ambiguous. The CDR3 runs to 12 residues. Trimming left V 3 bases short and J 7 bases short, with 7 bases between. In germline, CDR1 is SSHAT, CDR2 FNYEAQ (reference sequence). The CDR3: CASSLALNEQFF. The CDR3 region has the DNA TGTGCCAGCAGCTTGGCTCTTAATGAGCAGTTCTTC.

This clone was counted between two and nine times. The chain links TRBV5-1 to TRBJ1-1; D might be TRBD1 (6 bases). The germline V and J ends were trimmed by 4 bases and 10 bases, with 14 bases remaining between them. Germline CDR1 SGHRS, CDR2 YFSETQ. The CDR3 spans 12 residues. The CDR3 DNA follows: TGCGCCAGCAGCCTCCCGACAGGTTCAGCTTTCTTT. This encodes CASSLPTGSAFF.

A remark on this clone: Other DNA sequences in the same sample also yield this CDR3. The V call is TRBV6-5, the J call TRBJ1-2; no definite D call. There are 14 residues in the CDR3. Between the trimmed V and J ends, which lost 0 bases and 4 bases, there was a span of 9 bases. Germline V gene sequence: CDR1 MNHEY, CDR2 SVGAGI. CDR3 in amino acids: CASSYSGQTYGYTF. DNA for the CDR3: TGTGCCAGCAGTTACTCGGGCCAGACCTATGGCTACACCTTC.